This TCR beta chain comes out of a study of monozygotic twins with inflammatory bowel disease. Regarding the study as a whole: No separation of different T cell subtypes was possible.

In regard to this clonotype: Its antigen is currently unknown.

The CDR3 loop spans 13 amino acids. CDR1 SGHTA and CDR2 FQGNSA come from the germline V gene. Per donor, about 2.5 ml of blood was collected and frozen. TCRalpha and TCRbeta cDNA underwent two nested PCRs of around 15 and 9 cycles. One entry per CDR3 protein, without DNA, is what TCRdb gives after re-calling the 5' RACE reads. This sample's table reports some 100,000 distinct CDR3 sequences. This clonotype originated in a human donor with ulcerative colitis or Crohn's disease, or a healthy co-twin of an affected twin (not recorded which). The sequencing sample was made of blood. The chain couples TRBV7-2 to TRBJ2-7; TCRdb calls TRBD1, which cannot be checked without DNA. The CDR3 region is CASSLPRGNEQYF.